The following is a T cell receptor (beta chain) sequence with its context. Its antigen is currently not known. No much larger clone exists at a distance of one base, and base qualities are not known. The library was produced with the immunoSEQ multiplex PCR assay. RNA was extracted from all samples and reverse transcribed into cDNA as template for TCR sequencing. SuperScript III was used to make first-strand cDNA, primed with a 2:1 mix of oligo-dT and random hexamers. Amplification bias was assessed with a synthetic immune receptor repertoire, and residual bias was removed computationally. In the paper's pipeline: Raw reads were preprocessed for error removal, and CDR3 was defined according to IMGT conventions as running from the conserved cysteine to phenylalanine. Clonality was computed by normalizing Shannon entropy by log2 of the number of productive unique TCRs and subtracting the result from 1. Whether scalp clones were CD4 or CD8 was inferred by matching scalp TCRbeta sequences against CD4 and CD8 repertoires sorted from blood. TCRdb obtained this table from immuneACCESS and retained in-frame rearrangements with V and J assigned. These tables miss some clones; where compared with another copy, unresolved V genes account for less than half of the shortfall, and the remainder is unexplained. V, J and clone size reflect that table, while D and trimming were determined from the DNA. The sample table holds some 110,000 clones, of which more than 30% were seen once. The ten biggest clones cover 3.1% of the sample.

Peripheral blood and lesional scalp punch biopsies were obtained from patients with alopecia areata. After PBMCs were isolated by density centrifugation and stained for CD3, CD4 and CD8, a FACSAria was used to sort CD4+ and CD8+ T cells. These data come from a study of CD8+ T cells in alopecia areata (dated by TCRdb to 2016 to 2018). At the level of the whole study: Treated patients were enrolled in an open-label pilot trial of oral tofacitinib, 5 to 10 mg twice daily, for moderate-to-severe alopecia areata. Tofacitinib was administered for 6 to 18 months, and 6 months of follow-up off drug were then conducted to assess delayed response and recurrence. In both human patients and the C3H/HeJ mouse model, the study applied high-throughput TCRbeta sequencing to look at T cell clonal expansion in alopecia areata. Human TCRbeta sequencing covered scalp tissue and sorted CD4+ and CD8+ peripheral blood T cells from patchy and totalis/universalis alopecia areata patients and healthy controls. Patients on tofacitinib were biopsied at baseline and after 4 and 24 weeks of treatment, and several of the patients also had a later scalp biopsy. Scalp clonality was compared among normal scalp (n=4), patchy alopecia areata scalp (n=8), and alopecia totalis/universalis scalp (n=8). The RNA source kit depended on sample type: the PAXgene miRNA kit for fixed scalp, the miRNeasy kit for PBMCs, and the RNeasy kit for mouse skin. TCRbeta CDR3 regions were amplified by immunoSEQ multiplex PCR with 35 Vbeta forward and 13 Jbeta reverse primers. Beyond this particular receptor, the publication reports: TCR sequences shared between patients were less clear than in mice, possibly partly because of HLA diversity in the patient population. Unlike mouse skin, which is dominated by gammadelta T cells, normal human skin has resident alphabeta T cells that are also sequenced, and this complicates analysis of the scalp TCR repertoire. Compared with normal scalp, lesional scalp, particularly in alopecia totalis/universalis, had higher clonality and more expanded CD8+ clones, which suggests antigenic drive.

As encoded in the germline V gene, CDR1 is SQVTM while CDR2 is ANQGSEA. The CDR3 starts with the cysteine, ends with the phenylalanine, and has 14 residues. The only DNA kept is the CDR3, 42 bases in frame from the first base. A distance of 19 bases separates the germline ends of V and J, which lose 7 bases and 5 bases respectively. Sequenced material: CD4+ T cells sorted from blood. The V gene is TRBV29-1 and the J gene is TRBJ2-3, and TRBD1 may be the D gene, going by 5 matching bases. The sequence was collected from a human donor with alopecia areata. The encoded CDR3 is CSANRYSQGDTQYF. The sequence in DNA is TGCAGCGCCAACAGGTACTCCCAGGGAGATACGCAGTATTTT.